This entry describes one TCR beta chain. This sample is part of a study of blood T cell repertoires in COVID-19. Sequencing was performed with immunoSEQ multiplex PCR; in TCRdb, only in-frame clones are kept and a portion is missing. The table records roughly 230,000 clones, roughly 85% of them present only once. The clonotype comes from a woman aged 50 to 60 who had been exposed to COVID-19. Sequences were obtained from PBMCs or T cells enriched from blood (not recorded which).

DNA of the CDR3: TGTGCCAGCAGCCAAGATCTAGCGGGGGCCGGGGAGCTGTTTTTT. It specifies CASSQDLAGAGELFF. The chain is built from TRBV4-2 and TRBJ2-2; 10 nucleotides align to TRBD2. V trimming: 0 bases; J trimming: 6 bases; junction bases outside the gene matches: 1. The germline gives CDR1 LGHNA, CDR2 YNFKEQ. The length of the CDR3 is 15 residues.